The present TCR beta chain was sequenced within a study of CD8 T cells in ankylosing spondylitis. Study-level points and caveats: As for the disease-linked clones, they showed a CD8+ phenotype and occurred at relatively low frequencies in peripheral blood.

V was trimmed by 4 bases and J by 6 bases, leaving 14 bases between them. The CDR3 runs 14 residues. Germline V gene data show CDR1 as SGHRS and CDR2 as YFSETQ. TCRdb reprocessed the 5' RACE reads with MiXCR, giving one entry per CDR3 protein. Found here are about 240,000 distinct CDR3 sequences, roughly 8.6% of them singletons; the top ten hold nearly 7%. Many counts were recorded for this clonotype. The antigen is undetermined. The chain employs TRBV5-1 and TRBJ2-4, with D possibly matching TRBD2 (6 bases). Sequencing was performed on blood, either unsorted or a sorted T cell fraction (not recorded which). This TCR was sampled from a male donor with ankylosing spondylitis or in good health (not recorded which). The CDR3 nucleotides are TGCGCCAGCAGCGTACGAGCGGGTGGAAACATTCAGTACTTC. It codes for CASSVRAGGNIQYF.